The subject of this entry is one T cell receptor beta chain. This clone was seen a single time. No antigen is known for it. Within one base of it there is no much larger clone, and no base qualities were kept. This specimen comes from a study of shared clonotypes between healthy human individuals (dated by TCRdb to the early 2020s). Regarding the complete study: The cohort comprised a couple of women and a few men aged 18 to 49 years. To estimate repertoire size and how much clonotypes are shared between individuals, the study performed deep sequencing of blood TCR repertoires from five healthy adults. To increase sequencing depth and limit assay-specific biases, different laboratories used diverse techniques to prepare libraries and sequence TCR repertoires. Per donor, leukapheresis produced somewhere between about 0.85 and 8.9 billion PBMCs. Study-level results and caveats: The small number of donors limited the genetic and exposure-history diversity represented. Pairwise subsampling led to the expectation that sequencing depth would affect the degree of clonotype sharing among donors. Sampling was restricted to blood, and TCR repertoires in tissues likely differ from the TCR repertoires found in blood.

V loses 2 bases, J loses 5 bases, and the germline ends lie 19 bases apart. The CDR3 numbers 16 residues from cysteine through phenylalanine. CDR3 DNA only is kept here, 48 bases in frame from base 1. CDR1 and CDR2 are read off the germline V gene as MGHRA and YSYEKL. TCR CDR3 regions were amplified from genomic DNA by multiplex PCR using the deep immunoSEQ assay. Extracted genomic DNA from each cell subset was spread evenly across all wells of several immunoSEQ 96-well plates, with each plate serving as a replicate. For unsorted PBMC, about 300 ng genomic DNA, equal to 25,000 to 35,000 T cell genomes, was loaded into each replicate PCR. Unsorted PBMC genomic DNA was sequenced across ten immunoSEQ deep assay plates. Purified libraries were measured with a Qubit 3.0 fluorometer, size-checked on a Bioanalyzer 2100, and measured again with the KAPA Library Quantification kit. Every immunoSEQ 96-well plate was sequenced on a separate single-read 150-cycle Illumina NextSeq 550 flow cell. Concerning the study's data processing: Because the immunoSEQ output held only junctional sequences and lacked quality scores, the filtering could not match the filtering applied to full-length reads. To assign V/J genes and CDR3, sequences were annotated using PyIR, a Python wrapper for IgBLAST v1.9, with IMGT germline references. Reads were filtered out if the reads had weak V/J assignments (E-value above 1e-6), no CDR3, stop codons, out-of-frame junctions, or ambiguous translated residues. V3J clonotypes were defined as sequences sharing the same inferred V gene, J gene, and CDR3 amino acid sequence. Percentage overlap between repertoires was calculated by dividing the number of shared unique clonotypes by the size of the smaller repertoire. RTK rarefaction, the Chao1 estimator, and Recon v2.1 estimates of unobserved clonotypes were used to assess repertoire richness. The source is immuneACCESS, and TCRdb retained only in-frame sequences with V and J called. Part of the clones is not carried over; for the studies checked, unresolved V genes explain less than half of this, and the remainder is unexplained. V, J and clone size reflect that table, while D and trimming were determined from the DNA. Present in this sample are fewer than 550,000 clones, 75% to 80% of which were seen just once. The top ten hold under 15% of the sample.

Donors were healthy HIV-negative adults with no recently reported acute infections or vaccinations. Only Caucasian adults living in Nashville, Tennessee, USA were represented among the donors. For unsorted samples, some 90 million PBMCs were counted, and genomic DNA was extracted using the QIAamp DNA Blood Mini kit. After blood collection by leukapheresis, PBMCs were isolated using Ficoll-Histopaque density gradient centrifugation and then cryopreserved in the vapor phase of liquid nitrogen. Sequenced material: PBMCs. The chain is made from TRBV4-1 and TRBJ2-7; the D gene is not confidently resolved. The source of this sequence is a middle-aged woman in good health. Some clones in this sample may be carry-over from other donors' samples. The DNA reads as follows: TGCGCCAGCAGCCAAAACCCGATGTGGGGTAACGACGAGCAGTACTTC. Its protein product is CASSQNPMWGNDEQYF.